The rows below give T cell receptor beta chains drawn from one sample of a study of blood T cell repertoires in COVID-19. Produced via immunoSEQ multiplex PCR; TCRdb's table is partial and in-frame only. This sample has roughly 300,000 clones, with about nine tenths found just once. Sequencing was done on a sample of PBMCs or T cells enriched from blood (not recorded which). The receptors were sampled from a young woman who had recovered from COVID-19. Both conserved end residues are part of each CDR3. D genes are given only for firm matches. Rows give clone size only sometimes, using once, few, many, or a class for an expanded clone.

J gene | V gene | clone size | D gene | CDR3 protein | CDR3 DNA
TRBJ2-5 | TRBV11-2 | - | TRBD2 | CASSLASGGLQETQYF | TGTGCCAGCAGCTTAGCTAGCGGGGGGCTCCAAGAGACCCAGTACTTC
TRBJ1-4 | TRBV28 | - | TRBD1 | CASSQADRTSKLFF | TGTGCCAGCAGCCAGGCGGACAGGACCTCGAAACTGTTTTTT
TRBJ1-5 | TRBV19 | - | TRBD1 | CASSWETGGFRQPQHF | TGTGCCAGTAGTTGGGAGACAGGGGGGTTTCGCCAGCCCCAGCATTTT
TRBJ2-7 | TRBV18 | - | - | CASSPARTTDEQYF | TGTGCCAGCTCACCTGCAAGAACTACGGACGAGCAGTACTTC
TRBJ1-1 | TRBV5-1 | - | TRBD1 | CASSRTGESNTEAFF | TGCGCCAGCAGCCGGACAGGGGAATCGAACACTGAAGCTTTCTTT
TRBJ2-1 | TRBV7-9 | - | - | CASSFGGFYNEQFF | TGTGCCAGCAGCTTTGGGGGGTTCTACAATGAGCAGTTCTTC
TRBJ2-7 | TRBV11-3 | - | TRBD2 | CASSPRYIAGAKDEQYF | TGTGCCAGCAGCCCACGTTATATAGCGGGAGCGAAGGACGAGCAGTACTTC
TRBJ1-1 | TRBV28 | - | - | CASSLAGGTEAFF | TGTGCCAGCAGTTTAGCGGGGGGGACTGAAGCTTTCTTT
TRBJ1-2 | TRBV12-3/TRBV12-4 | - | TRBD1 | CASSAPGGGGYTF | TGTGCCAGCAGCGCCCCAGGGGGAGGTGGCTACACCTTC
TRBJ1-1 | TRBV18 | - | - | CASSPNEGDTEAFF | TGTGCCAGCTCACCTAATGAAGGGGACACTGAAGCTTTCTTT
TRBJ2-1 | TRBV21-1 | - | - | CASSKVEREGYNEQFF | TGTGCCAGCAGCAAAGTTGAGCGGGAGGGATACAATGAGCAGTTCTTC
TRBJ1-2 | TRBV6-5 | - | - | CASRTDNYGYTF | TGTGCCAGCAGAACAGATAACTATGGCTACACCTTC
TRBJ2-7 | TRBV29-1 | - | TRBD2 | CSVGVVAGEVSYF | TGCAGCGTGGGGGTAGTAGCGGGAGAGGTCTCGTACTTC
TRBJ1-1 | TRBV7-9 | - | - | CASSFFPEAFF | TGTGCCAGCAGCTTCTTCCCTGAAGCTTTCTTT
TRBJ1-2 | TRBV25-1 | - | TRBD1 | CASRPQGTYGYTF | TGTGCCAGCAGACCACAGGGGACCTATGGCTACACCTTC
TRBJ1-1 | TRBV3-1/TRBV3-2 | - | - | CASSQEPGGSEAFF | TGTGCCAGCAGCCAAGAACCCGGCGGGAGTGAAGCTTTCTTT
TRBJ1-1 | TRBV7-2 | - | TRBD1 | CASSLQGASEAFF | TGTGCCAGCAGCCTGCAGGGGGCCAGTGAAGCTTTCTTT
TRBJ1-2 | TRBV27 | - | TRBD1 | CASSLRGTANYGYTF | TGTGCCAGCAGTTTACGGGGGACAGCTAACTATGGCTACACCTTC
TRBJ2-3 | TRBV9 | - | TRBD2 | CASSVVAGSTDTQYF | TGTGCCAGCAGCGTAGTAGCGGGGAGCACAGATACGCAGTATTTT
TRBJ1-1 | TRBV7-3 | - | - | CASSLQANTEAFF | TGTGCCAGCAGCTTACAGGCAAACACTGAAGCTTTCTTT
TRBJ2-7 | TRBV5-1 | once | - | CASTLWQGNSYEQYF | TGCGCCAGCACGCTGTGGCAGGGAAACTCCTACGAGCAGTACTTC
TRBJ2-7 | TRBV11-2 | - | - | CASSFQFPYEQYF | TGTGCCAGCAGCTTTCAGTTCCCCTACGAGCAGTACTTC
TRBJ1-1 | TRBV5-8 | - | - | CASSEGLLNTEAFF | TGTGCCAGCAGCGAAGGACTCTTAAACACTGAAGCTTTCTTT
TRBJ2-7 | TRBV5-4 | - | TRBD2 | CASSLSSGSEQYF | TGTGCCAGCAGCTTGAGTAGCGGGTCCGAGCAGTACTTC
TRBJ2-2 | TRBV30 | - | TRBD2 | CAWSVRTSGSLTGELFF | TGTGCCTGGAGTGTACGGACTAGCGGGAGCTTAACCGGGGAGCTGTTTTTT
TRBJ1-5 | TRBV27 | - | TRBD1 | CASSGTGVLQPQHF | TGTGCCAGCTCCGGGACAGGGGTTCTTCAGCCCCAGCATTTT
TRBJ2-1 | TRBV2 | - | - | CASSGGTYNEQFF | TGTGCCAGCAGTGGGGGCACCTACAATGAGCAGTTCTTC
TRBJ1-5 | TRBV15 | - | - | CATSRSLLDAGENQPQHF | TGTGCCACCAGCAGATCACTTCTCGATGCAGGGGAAAATCAGCCCCAGCATTTT
TRBJ1-2 | TRBV10-3 | - | TRBD1 | CAITDRERGGGYTF | TGTGCCATCACAGACAGGGAGAGAGGTGGGGGCTACACCTTC
TRBJ2-1 | TRBV9 | - | TRBD1 | CASSDIGQGANEQFF | TGTGCCAGCAGCGACATCGGACAGGGAGCAAATGAGCAGTTCTTC
TRBJ2-5 | TRBV7-9 | - | - | CASSSPWGKEEAQYF | TGTGCCAGCAGCTCCCCGTGGGGTAAGGAGGAGGCCCAGTACTTC
TRBJ2-1 | TRBV24-1 | - | TRBD2 | CATSDFRAGGFNEQFF | TGTGCCACCAGTGATTTTAGAGCGGGAGGGTTTAATGAGCAGTTCTTC
TRBJ1-6 | TRBV5-1 | - | - | CASNPTPTGSYNSPLHF | TGCGCCAGCAACCCAACTCCAACGGGCTCCTATAATTCACCCCTCCACTTT
TRBJ2-7 | TRBV6-5 | - | TRBD2 | CASRGTSYEQYF | TGTGCCAGCAGAGGGACTAGCTACGAGCAGTACTTC
TRBJ2-3 | TRBV7-3 | - | TRBD2 | CASSLGLAGFTDTQYF | TGTGCCAGCAGCTTAGGGCTAGCGGGGTTCACAGATACGCAGTATTTT
TRBJ1-1 | TRBV27 | - | TRBD1 | CASSFDPTDRDRTEAFF | TGTGCCAGCAGTTTTGACCCCACGGACAGGGATCGCACTGAAGCTTTCTTT